What follows are 21 T cell receptor beta chains derived from one specimen sequenced in a study of blood T cell repertoires in COVID-19. Data came from immunoSEQ multiplex PCR; TCRdb stores just in-frame clones and leaves some out. The sample lists 100,000 to 150,000 clones, more than 75% seen once, with approximately 5% in the top ten. The sample comprised peripheral blood. The receptor set was obtained from a human donor in a cohort sampled during active COVID-19.

V usage is TRBV4-2 and J usage is TRBJ2-3; D gene ambiguous. This CDR3 spans 17 amino acids. Germline CDR1 reads LGHNA; CDR2 reads YNFKEQ. The V and J ends lost 2 bases and 0 bases respectively, with 15 bases between them. The chain's CDR3 is CASSQRGSQTSTDTQYF. CDR3 nucleotide sequence: TGTGCCAGCAGCCAAAGAGGTAGTCAGACTAGCACAGATACGCAGTATTTT.

The chain links TRBV7-2 to TRBJ1-5; tentative D call: TRBD1 (6 bases). Germline V gene sequence: CDR1 SGHTA, CDR2 FQGNSA. Trimming pared 5 bases from V and 2 bases from J, leaving 13 bases between. CDR3 length: 15 amino acids. CDR3 sequence: CASSPQGGGNQPQHF. CDR3 sequence (DNA): TGTGCCAGCAGCCCACAGGGAGGGGGCAATCAGCCCCAGCATTTT.

The chain combines TRBV30 with TRBJ1-5, with TRBD1 as a possible D gene (5 bases). The ends were cut back, 3 bases at V and 7 bases at J, with 13 bases in the middle. The CDR3 is 13 residues long. Germline CDR1 GTSNPN, CDR2 SVGIG (reference sequence). CDR3 DNA: TGTGCCTGGAGCTTCGGGGGTATCCAGCCCCAGCATTTT. Protein product: CAWSFGGIQPQHF.

The CDR3 DNA reads as TGCGCCAGCAGCCACACGGGACAATCAGATGAGCAGTTCTTC. The encoded protein is CASSHTGQSDEQFF. The rearrangement uses TRBV4-1 and TRBJ2-1, with D possibly TRBD1 on 6 matching bases. V was clipped by 3 bases and J by 8 bases, with 14 bases between them. CDR1 MGHRA and CDR2 YSYEKL come from the germline V gene. The CDR3 is 14 amino acids.

The chain has TRBV27 and TRBJ2-6; D remains ambiguous. The CDR3 is 15 amino acids. Germline V gives CDR1 MNHEY, CDR2 SMNVEV (reference sequence). Trimming pared 3 bases from V and 0 bases from J, leaving 6 bases between. The CDR3 DNA reads as TGTGCCAGCAGTTTCTCTATCTCTGGGGCCAACGTCCTGACTTTC. Its translation: CASSFSISGANVLTF.

This clone showed up just once. The rearrangement links TRBV7-8 to TRBJ2-5; the match to TRBD1 covers 7 bases. Trimming at V came to 4 bases and at J to 2 bases, leaving 7 bases not matched to a gene. The germline gives CDR1 SGHVS, CDR2 FQNEAQ. This CDR3 spans 15 amino acids. The DNA for the CDR3 is TGTGCCAGCAGCTCGGACAGGCTTTCACAAGAGACCCAGTACTTC. Encoded protein: CASSSDRLSQETQYF. The variable domain in full, completed from reference TRBV7-8 and TRBJ2-5, reads GAGVSQSPRYKVAKRGQDVALRCDPISGHVSLFWYQQALGQGPEFLTYFQNEAQLDKSGLPSDRFFAERPEGSVSTLKIQRTQQEDSAVYLCASSSDRLSQETQYFGPGTRLLVL.

The chain combines TRBV7-2 with TRBJ2-2; the D gene is possibly TRBD2 (6 bases). The CDR3 has 15 amino acids. Germline V gene data show CDR1 as SGHTA and CDR2 as FQGNSA. Trimming took 7 bases from V and 2 from J, leaving 14 bases between them. The CDR3 nucleotides are TGTGCCAGCAAACGGGACTTGGTTAACACCGGGGAGCTGTTTTTT. It specifies CASKRDLVNTGELFF.

This clone was detected a few times. The gene calls are TRBV28 and TRBJ1-5; D unclear. Per germline, CDR1 MDHEN and CDR2 SYDVKM. There are 14 residues in the CDR3. Between the trimmed V and J ends, which lost 7 bases and 6 bases, there was a span of 16 bases. CDR3 coding DNA: TGTGCCAGCAAAGAGGGTACCGCGGGTCAGCCCCAGCATTTT. This gives the protein CASKEGTAGQPQHF.

This chain joins TRBV2 and TRBJ1-5; D not resolved. The CDR3 loop spans 12 amino acids. CDR1 and CDR2 from the germline V gene are SNHLY and FYNNEI. The V gene lost 5 bases and the J gene lost 3 bases, with 5 bases spanning the gap. In DNA, the CDR3 is TGTGCCAGCAGTAGCACCAATCAGCCCCAGCATTTT. It yields the protein CASSSTNQPQHF.

The chain links TRBV6-6 to TRBJ2-3, with D maybe TRBD1 (6 bases). The V and J ends lost 5 bases and 1 base respectively, with 7 bases between them. The germline V gene has CDR1 MNHNY and CDR2 SVGAGI (reference sequence). CDR3 length: 13 residues. Written as DNA, the CDR3 is TGTGCCAGCAGTAGACAGGGCACAGATACGCAGTATTTT. Amino acid sequence: CASSRQGTDTQYF.

The rearrangement uses TRBV5-1 and TRBJ2-7; 11 nucleotides match TRBD2. The CDR3 is 16 residues long. Germline CDR1 is SGHRS and CDR2 is YFSETQ. Germline trimming cut 0 bases from V and 4 bases from J; bases unmatched to any gene: 6. CDR3 DNA: TGCGCCAGCAGCTTGGCCACTAGCGGGAGAGGATACGAGCAGTACTTC. This gives the protein CASSLATSGRGYEQYF. Looking up the rest from reference TRBV5-1 and TRBJ2-7 gives the full variable domain: KAGVTQTPRYLIKTRGQQVTLSCSPISGHRSVSWYQQTPGQGLQFLFEYFSETQRNKGNFPGRFSGRQFSNSRSEMNVSTLELGDSALYLCASSLATSGRGYEQYFGPGTRLTVT.

V is TRBV18 and J is TRBJ2-5; D is perhaps TRBD1 (6 bases). The CDR3 extends over 14 amino acids. Trimming left V 6 bases short and J 5 bases short, with 16 bases between. Germline assignment: CDR1 KGHSH and CDR2 LQKENI. The CDR3 nucleotides read TGTGCCAGCTCGCCAAATACAGGGTACGAGACCCAGTACTTC. This encodes CASSPNTGYETQYF.

This sequence joins TRBV10-2 and TRBJ1-1; TRBD1 is a possible D gene (5 bases). V was shortened by 9 bases and J by 2 bases, with 19 bases between the two germline ends. In germline, CDR1 is WSHSY, CDR2 SAAADI. The CDR3 is made up of 15 amino acids. CDR3 sequence reads: CASSDGGVANTEAFF. Here the CDR3 DNA reads TGCGCCAGTTCAGACGGGGGGGTCGCTAACACTGAAGCTTTCTTT.

The V call is TRBV28, the J call TRBJ1-1; unclear D gene. With 6 bases removed from V and 1 base from J, the gap between germline ends came to 15 bases. The germline V gene encodes CDR1 MDHEN and CDR2 SYDVKM. The CDR3 has 15 amino acids. The DNA of the CDR3 is TGTGCCAGCAGCCCCGGGGATAGCAAGAACACTGAAGCTTTCTTT. Translated: CASSPGDSKNTEAFF.

This rearrangement joins TRBV9 to TRBJ2-7, with 8 bases fitting TRBD1. With 0 bases clipped from V and 0 bases from J, the junction kept 11 bases outside the gene matches. Germline V gives CDR1 SGDLS, CDR2 YYNGEE. There are 18 residues in the CDR3. The CDR3 sequence is CASSVVETGEVGSYEQYF. Here the CDR3 DNA reads TGTGCCAGCAGCGTAGTTGAGACAGGGGAGGTTGGCTCCTACGAGCAGTACTTC.

This clone was counted a single time. The chain employs TRBV21-1 and TRBJ2-4; the table calls TRBD1, which could not be checked here. TRBV21-1 has pseudogene status. The CDR3 spans 18 residues. CDR3 sequence reads: CASSKLSRGADRDNIQYF. As DNA, the CDR3 is TGTGCCAGCAGCAAATTGAGCAGGGGCGCTGATCGGGATAACATTCAGTACTTC.

CDR3 coding DNA: TGTGCCATCAGTGCTAGCGGGAGGGCTGATGAGCAGTTCTTC. Translation gives CAISASGRADEQFF. The gene calls are TRBV10-3 and TRBJ2-1; 12 positions agree with TRBD2. This CDR3 spans 14 amino acids. CDR1 is ENHRY, CDR2 SYGVKD, per germline. The V and J ends lost 4 bases and 8 bases, in that order; junction bases with no gene match: 3.

The chain recombines TRBV5-1 with TRBJ2-2; weak D call: TRBD2 (6 bases). CDR3 length: 13 amino acids. The germline V and J ends were trimmed by 2 bases and 5 bases, with 7 bases remaining between them. CDR1 is SGHRS and CDR2 is YFSETQ in the germline V gene. The CDR3 bases are TGCGCCAGCAGCTTAGGAGGGACCGGGGAGCTGTTTTTT. Protein sequence: CASSLGGTGELFF.

On this clone: At one end the junction does not follow the germline gene, possibly because of a read error. CDR3: CASTPGLAGVEQYF. Here the CDR3 DNA reads TGTGCCAGCACACCGGGACTAGCGGGAGTTGAGCAGTACTTC. The chain joins TRBV18 to TRBJ2-7; 14 bases fit TRBD2. The V gene's germline CDR1 is KGHSH and CDR2 LQKENI. The CDR3 is 14 amino acids.

The chain has TRBV7-9 and TRBJ2-7, with D perhaps matching TRBD1 (6 bases). V gave up 10 bases and J gave up 0 bases, with 13 bases separating them. Germline V CDR1 and CDR2: SEHNR, FQNEAQ (reference sequence). This CDR3 contains 13 residues. Here the CDR3 DNA reads TGTGCCACTCGTGACAGGAACTCCTACGAGCAGTACTTC. Its translation is CATRDRNSYEQYF.

The genes are TRBV7-9 and TRBJ2-3, with 7 positions matching TRBD1. Germline CDR1 and CDR2: SEHNR and FQNEAQ (reference sequence). With V trimmed by 3 bases and J by 3 bases, 9 bases remained unmatched. The CDR3 length is 16 residues. In DNA form, the CDR3 reads TGTGCCAGCAGCTTCAGAGAGGGGGCATGGACAGATACGCAGTATTTT. This sequence encodes CASSFREGAWTDTQYF.